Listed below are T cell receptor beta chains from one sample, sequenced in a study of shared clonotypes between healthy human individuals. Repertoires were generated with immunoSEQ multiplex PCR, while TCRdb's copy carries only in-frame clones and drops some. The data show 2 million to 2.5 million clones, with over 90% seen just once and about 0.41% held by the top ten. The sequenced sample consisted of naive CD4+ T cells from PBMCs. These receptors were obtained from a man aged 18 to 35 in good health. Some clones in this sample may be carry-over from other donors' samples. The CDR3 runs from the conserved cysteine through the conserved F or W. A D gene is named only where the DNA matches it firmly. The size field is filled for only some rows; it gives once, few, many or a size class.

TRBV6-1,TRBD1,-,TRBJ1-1,TGTGCCAGCAGTCATAAAGACAGGGACCCTGAAGCTTTCTTT,CASSHKDRDPEAFF
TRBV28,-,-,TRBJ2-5,TGTGCCAGCAGTAGGGTTACTCCAACCGTGCAGTACTTC,CASSRVTPTVQYF
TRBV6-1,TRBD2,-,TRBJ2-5,TGTGCCAGCAGTGTGCAGCGGGAGCGTCTGGAGACCCAGTACTTC,CASSVQRERLETQYF
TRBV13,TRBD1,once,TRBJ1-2,TGTGCCAGCAGCCACCGGGACAGGGGCCGCTATGGCTACACCTTC,CASSHRDRGRYGYTF
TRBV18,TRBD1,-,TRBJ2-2,TGTGCCAGCTCACCAAGACAGGGGGAGGCTTCCGGGGAGCTGTTTTTT,CASSPRQGEASGELFF
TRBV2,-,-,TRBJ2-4,TGTGCCAGCACTAAAGAGCTGGGTCAGTACTTC,CASTKELGQYF
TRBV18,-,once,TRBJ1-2,TGTGCCAGCTCACCTCGGACGGAGGGCTACACCTTC,CASSPRTEGYTF
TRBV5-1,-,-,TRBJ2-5,TGCGCCAGCAGCCTACAGGGTTCGGTGGAGACCCAGTACTTC,CASSLQGSVETQYF
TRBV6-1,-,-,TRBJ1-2,TGTGCCAGCACGAACTATGGCTACACCTTC,CASTNYGYTF
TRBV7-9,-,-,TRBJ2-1,TGTGCCAGCAGATGGCGGACAGACTACAATGAGCAGTTCTTC,CASRWRTDYNEQFF
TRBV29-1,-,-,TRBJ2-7,TGCAGCGTTGAAAAACCCCTGTCCTACGAGCAGTACTTC,CSVEKPLSYEQYF
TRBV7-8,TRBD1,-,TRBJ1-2,TGTGCCAGCAGCTTAGCCCGGGTTCAGGGGGTGAACTATGGCTACACCTTC,CASSLARVQGVNYGYTF
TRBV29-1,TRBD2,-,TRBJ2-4,TGCAGCGTTGAGGCTAGCGGGAGGGAAAACATTCAGTACTTC,CSVEASGRENIQYF
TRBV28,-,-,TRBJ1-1,TGTGCCAGCAGGAGGGGAGAAGCTTTCTTT,CASRRGEAFF
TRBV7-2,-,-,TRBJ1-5,TGTGCCAGCAGCAGCCAAGGGACGAAAGGTCAGCCCCAGCATTTT,CASSSQGTKGQPQHF
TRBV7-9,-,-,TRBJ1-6,TGTGCCAGCAGTCGACTCGATTCACCCCTCCACTTT,CASSRLDSPLHF
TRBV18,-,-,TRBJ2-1,TGTGCCAGCTCACCAAGCGAGAGCTCCTACAATGAGCAGTTCTTC,CASSPSESSYNEQFF
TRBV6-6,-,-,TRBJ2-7,TGTGCCAGCAGTTGGGGGGACTTCTACGAGCAGTACTTC,CASSWGDFYEQYF
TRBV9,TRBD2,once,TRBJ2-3,TGTGCCAGCAGCGTACGAGCGGGAGTTTTAACCCCAGATACGCAGTATTTT,CASSVRAGVLTPDTQYF
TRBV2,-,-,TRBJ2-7,TGTGCCAGCAGGTTGACCTACGAGCAGTACTTC,CASRLTYEQYF
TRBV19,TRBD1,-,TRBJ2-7,TGTGCCAGTAGAACGGGACAGGGGCGAACCTACGAGCAGTACTTC,CASRTGQGRTYEQYF
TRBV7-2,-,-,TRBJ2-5,TGTGCCAGCAGCTTAGGTCTAGCGCCAGAGACCCAGTACTTC,CASSLGLAPETQYF
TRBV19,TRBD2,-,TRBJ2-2,TGTGCCGCAAGGGGACTAGCGGGAAGCACCGGGGAGCTGTTTTTT,CAARGLAGSTGELFF
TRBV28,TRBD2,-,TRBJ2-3,TGTGCCAGCCGTGCTCGCGGGAGGAGCACAGATACGCAGTATTTT,CASRARGRSTDTQYF
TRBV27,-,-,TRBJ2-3,TGTGCCAGCAGCTCCAGGGTCCCTAGCACAGATACGCAGTATTTT,CASSSRVPSTDTQYF
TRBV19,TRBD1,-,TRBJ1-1,TGTGCCAGTAGTATAGTGGGACAGGGTATGGAAGCTTTCTTT,CASSIVGQGMEAFF
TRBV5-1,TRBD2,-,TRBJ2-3,TGCGCCAGCAGTCGGACTAGCGCTAGCACAGATACGCAGTATTTT,CASSRTSASTDTQYF
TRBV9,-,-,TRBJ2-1,TGTGCCAGCAGCCCCCCACTGGGGGGCTTCTCAAGGGATGAGCAGTTCTTC,CASSPPLGGFSRDEQFF
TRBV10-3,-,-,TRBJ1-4,TGTGCCATCAGTCGGCAGCCTAATGAAAAACTGTTTTTT,CAISRQPNEKLFF
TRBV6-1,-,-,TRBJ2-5,TGTGCCATCAACCGGGGCCGGGGGCCTCAAGAGACCCAGTACTTC,CAINRGRGPQETQYF
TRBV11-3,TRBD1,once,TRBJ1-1,TGTGCCAGCAGCCTAGGGACAGCCCGGAACACTGAAGCTTTCTTT,CASSLGTARNTEAFF
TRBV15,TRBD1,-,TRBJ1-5,TGTGCCACCAGCATAACAGGGGGCGGTCAGCCCCAGCATTTT,CATSITGGGQPQHF
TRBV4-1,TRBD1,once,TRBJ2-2,TGCGCCAGCAGCCACGGACAGGGGATAGGGACCGGGGAGCTGTTTTTT,CASSHGQGIGTGELFF
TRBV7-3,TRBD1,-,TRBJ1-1,TGTGCCAGCAGCTTAAGAGGACCGCGCGGCATTGTGGGGACAGGGTTCGAAGCTTTCTTT,CASSLRGPRGIVGTGFEAFF
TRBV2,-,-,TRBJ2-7,TGTGCCAGCAGTCCTTGGTACCCAGGTTCCTACGAGCAGTACTTC,CASSPWYPGSYEQYF
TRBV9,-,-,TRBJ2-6,TGTGCCAGCAGCTCCGGACAGTACAGATCGGCTGGGGCCAACGTCCTGACTTTC,CASSSGQYRSAGANVLTF
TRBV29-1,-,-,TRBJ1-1,TGCAGCGTTGAGCCGAGGACTGAAGCTTTCTTT,CSVEPRTEAFF
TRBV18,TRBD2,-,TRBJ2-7,TGTGCCAGCTCCCCGGCCCTAGCGGGAGGGCCCGGAGACGAGCAGTACTTC,CASSPALAGGPGDEQYF
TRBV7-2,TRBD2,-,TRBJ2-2,TGTGCCAGCAGCTTCCTACTAGCGGTTCTAAACACCGGGGAGCTGTTTTTT,CASSFLLAVLNTGELFF
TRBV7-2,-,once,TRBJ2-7,TGTGCCAGCAGCTTAGGTTTCGGCGAGCAGTACTTC,CASSLGFGEQYF
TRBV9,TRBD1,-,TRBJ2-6,TGTGCCAGCAGCGCCGGGACAGCCCCATACTCTGGGGCCAACGTCCTGACTTTC,CASSAGTAPYSGANVLTF
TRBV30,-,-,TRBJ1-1,TGTGCCTGGAGTCGGCAGATGAACACTGAAGCTTTCTTT,CAWSRQMNTEAFF
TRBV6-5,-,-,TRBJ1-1,TGTGCCAGCAGTTACGGAAGGGGAGACACTGAAGCTTTCTTT,CASSYGRGDTEAFF
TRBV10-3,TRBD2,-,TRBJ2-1,TGTGCCATCACGAGGACTAGGAGTGATGAGCAGTTCTTC,CAITRTRSDEQFF
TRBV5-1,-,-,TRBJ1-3,TGCGCCAGCAGCTTGGAGGGCAGTCGAGGAAACACCATATATTTT,CASSLEGSRGNTIYF
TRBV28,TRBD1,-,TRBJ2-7,TGTGCCAGCAGTACCTGGACAGGGGGGACCTACGAGCAGTACTTC,CASSTWTGGTYEQYF
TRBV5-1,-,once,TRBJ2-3,TGCGCCAGCAGCTTGGAGAGACGGGACACAGATACGCAGTATTTT,CASSLERRDTDTQYF
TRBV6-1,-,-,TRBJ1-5,TGTGCCAGCAGCGTCCGTTTCGATCAGCCCCAGCATTTT,CASSVRFDQPQHF
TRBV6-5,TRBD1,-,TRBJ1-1,TGTGCCAGCAGTTCCAGACAGGGGAGGGCCACTGAAGCTTTCTTT,CASSSRQGRATEAFF
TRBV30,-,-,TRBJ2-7,TGTGCCTGGGCGGGGCTTTCCGGCGAGCAGTACTTC,CAWAGLSGEQYF
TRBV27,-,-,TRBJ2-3,TGTGCCAGCACCTCTCGAACCACAGATACGCAGTATTTT,CASTSRTTDTQYF
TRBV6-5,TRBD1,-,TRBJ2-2,TGTGCCAGCAGTTGGGCCGGGACAGGAGGTGCCGGGGAGCTGTTTTTT,CASSWAGTGGAGELFF
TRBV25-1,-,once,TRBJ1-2,TGTGCCAGCAGGCCAGACGGAGGCTATGGCTACACCTTC,CASRPDGGYGYTF
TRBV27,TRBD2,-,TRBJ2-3,TGTGCCAGCAGCCGATTTAGCGGGAAACCTGACGATACGCAGTATTTT,CASSRFSGKPDDTQYF
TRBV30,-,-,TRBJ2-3,TGTGCCTGGGCCACAGATACGCAGTATTTT,CAWATDTQYF
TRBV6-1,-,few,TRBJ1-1,TGTGCCAGCAGTGAGGGACCCTTCTTGGGAGCTTTCTTT,CASSEGPFLGAFF
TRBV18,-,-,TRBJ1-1,TGTGCCAGCTCACCGTCCCGGGACCCGACCGGGACTGAAGCTTTCTTT,CASSPSRDPTGTEAFF
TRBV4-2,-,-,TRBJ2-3,TGTGCCAGCAGCCCAGACCGCAACGGCCCAGATACGCAGTATTTT,CASSPDRNGPDTQYF
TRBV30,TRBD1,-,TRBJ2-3,TGTGCCAGGACAGGGACCAAGGATACGCAGTATTTT,CARTGTKDTQYF